The 9 T cell receptor beta chains below were found in one sample sequenced in a study of shared clonotypes between healthy human individuals. Only in-frame clones appear in the TCRdb table, and some are missing; sequencing was by immunoSEQ multiplex PCR. Of approximately 2,200,000 clones in the sample, around 93% were seen once. Naive CD8 populations comprised CD45RO-negative cells positively selected for CCR7, excluding terminally differentiated effector memory CD45RA+ cells. The sample comprised naive CD8+ T cells from PBMCs. Receptor source: a man aged 18 to 35 in good health. Some clones in this sample may be carry-over from other donors' samples.

The gene calls are TRBV5-4 and TRBJ2-7; D is possibly TRBD1 (5 bases). The ends were cut back, 5 bases at V and 0 bases at J, with 9 bases in the middle. CDR1 is SGHNT, CDR2 YYREEE, per germline (reference sequence). The CDR3 extends over 13 amino acids. The CDR3: CASSDSSSYEQYF. Written as DNA, the CDR3 is TGTGCCAGCAGTGACAGCAGCTCCTACGAGCAGTACTTC.

The chain employs TRBV10-2 and TRBJ2-3, with D possibly matching TRBD1 (5 bases). V was trimmed by 3 bases and J by 1 base, leaving 11 bases between them. Germline V gives CDR1 WSHSY, CDR2 SAAADI. The CDR3 extends over 15 amino acids. CDR3 residues: CASSDREYGTDTQYF. In DNA, the CDR3 is TGCGCCAGCAGTGACAGGGAATATGGCACAGATACGCAGTATTTT.

The chain joins TRBV7-8 to TRBJ1-2; weak D call: TRBD1 (5 bases). V was trimmed by 2 bases and J by 0 bases, leaving 10 bases between them. Germline assignment: CDR1 SGHVS and CDR2 FQNEAQ. The CDR3 spans 15 residues. CDR3 DNA: TGTGCCAGCAGCTTATGGGGCAGATCTAACTATGGCTACACCTTC. Its protein is CASSLWGRSNYGYTF. The entire variable domain, with the rest obtained from reference TRBV7-8 and TRBJ1-2, is as follows: GAGVSQSPRYKVAKRGQDVALRCDPISGHVSLFWYQQALGQGPEFLTYFQNEAQLDKSGLPSDRFFAERPEGSVSTLKIQRTQQEDSAVYLCASSLWGRSNYGYTFGSGTRLTVV.

The chain uses TRBV18 and TRBJ2-3; D gene unclear. The CDR3 contains 12 residues. Germline V gives CDR1 KGHSH, CDR2 LQKENI. The V and J ends lost 0 bases and 6 bases respectively, with 4 bases between them. The CDR3 loop reads CASSPPLDTQYF. The CDR3 nucleotides read TGTGCCAGCTCACCACCGTTGGATACGCAGTATTTT.

As to this clone: An end of the junction does not agree with germline; a read error may underlie this. The gene calls are TRBV6-6 and TRBJ1-3; D not resolved. The germline CDR1 and CDR2 sequences are MNHNY and SVGAGI (reference sequence). The CDR3 sequence is 14 residues long. As DNA, the CDR3 is TGTGCCAGCAGTGTGGAGAACTCTGGAAAGACCATATATTTT. Encoded protein: CASSVENSGKTIYF.

This clone was counted once. V gene TRBV5-1 combines with J gene TRBJ2-7; TRBD1 matches 10 bases. The CDR3 contains 15 residues. Unmatched junction bases numbered 10, after V lost 3 bases and J lost 7 bases. Germline CDR1 and CDR2: SGHRS and YFSETQ. The CDR3 is CASSSPGQGLEEQYF. For the CDR3, the DNA is TGCGCCAGCAGCTCACCGGGACAGGGGCTGGAGGAGCAGTACTTC.

The chain is built from TRBV27 and TRBJ2-5; the match to TRBD2 covers 7 bases. CDR1 is MNHEY, CDR2 SMNVEV, per germline (reference sequence). This CDR3 has 13 amino acids. Unmatched junction bases numbered 6, after V lost 6 bases and J lost 5 bases. CDR3 DNA sequence: TGTGCCAGCAGCTCCGCCGGGGGGGAGACCCAGTACTTC. This encodes CASSSAGGETQYF.

The CDR3: CASSLGTGGTDTQYF. CDR3 nucleotide sequence: TGCGCCAGCAGCTTGGGGACAGGGGGTACAGATACGCAGTATTTT. The genes are TRBV5-1 and TRBJ2-3, with TRBD1 identical over 10 bases. The CDR3 extends over 15 amino acids. V dropped 0 bases and J dropped 3; count of bases not matched to a gene: 1. Per the germline V gene, CDR1 is SGHRS and CDR2 is YFSETQ.

The genes are TRBV29-1 and TRBJ1-2; the D gene is possibly TRBD1 (6 bases). Germline assignment: CDR1 SQVTM and CDR2 ANQGSEA. Trimming shortened V by 6 bases and J by 3 bases, and 14 bases separated the two germline ends. CDR3 length: 13 residues. CDR3 in DNA: TGCAGCGTCCGCGAAACAGGGCACTATGGCTACACCTTC. Its translation is CSVRETGHYGYTF.